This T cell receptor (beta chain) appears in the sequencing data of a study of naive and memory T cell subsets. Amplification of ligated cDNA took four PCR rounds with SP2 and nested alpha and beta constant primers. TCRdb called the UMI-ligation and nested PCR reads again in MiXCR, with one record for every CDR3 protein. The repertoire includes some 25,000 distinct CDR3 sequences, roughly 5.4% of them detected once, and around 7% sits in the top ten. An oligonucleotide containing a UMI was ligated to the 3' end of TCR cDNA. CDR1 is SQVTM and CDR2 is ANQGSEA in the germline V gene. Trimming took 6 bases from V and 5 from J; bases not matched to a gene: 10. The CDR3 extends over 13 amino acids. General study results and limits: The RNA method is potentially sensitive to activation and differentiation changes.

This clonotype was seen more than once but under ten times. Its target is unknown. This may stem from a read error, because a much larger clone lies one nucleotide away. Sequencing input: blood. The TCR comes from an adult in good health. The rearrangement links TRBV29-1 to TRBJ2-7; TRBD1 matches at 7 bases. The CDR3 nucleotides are TGCAGCGTCAAACAGGGGCGTAGCGACGAGCAGTACTTC. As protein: CSVKQGRSDEQYF.